The T cell receptor (beta chain) under discussion was sequenced for a study of Graves' ophthalmopathy and Graves' hyperthyroidism. Broader study findings: Forecasting of ophthalmopathy progression by the model achieved 70.59% sensitivity and roughly 72% specificity.

RNA transcripts provided the template for amplifying TCR beta CDR3 regions. HTBI primers were employed in first-round RT-PCR, then a second-round multiplex PCR followed. TCRdb fed the multiplex PCR reads into MiXCR, producing one record per CDR3 protein. The sample consists of about 48,000 distinct CDR3 sequences, roughly 52% of them appearing once. This clonotype was counted many times. Its antigen is unidentified. Being one base from a much bigger clone, this may be a read error. Germline CDR1 and CDR2: SEHNR and FQNEAQ (reference sequence). This CDR3 is 12 amino acids long. Other autoimmune disease, uncontrolled infection, pregnancy and lactation led to exclusion.

The receptor was isolated from an adult man with Graves' ophthalmopathy. Sequences were obtained from peripheral blood. V is TRBV7-9 and J is TRBJ2-2; D possibly corresponds to TRBD2 (5 bases). The CDR3 bases are TGTGCCAGCAGCTTTAGCACCGGGGAGCTGCTTTTT. It translates to CASSFSTGELLF.